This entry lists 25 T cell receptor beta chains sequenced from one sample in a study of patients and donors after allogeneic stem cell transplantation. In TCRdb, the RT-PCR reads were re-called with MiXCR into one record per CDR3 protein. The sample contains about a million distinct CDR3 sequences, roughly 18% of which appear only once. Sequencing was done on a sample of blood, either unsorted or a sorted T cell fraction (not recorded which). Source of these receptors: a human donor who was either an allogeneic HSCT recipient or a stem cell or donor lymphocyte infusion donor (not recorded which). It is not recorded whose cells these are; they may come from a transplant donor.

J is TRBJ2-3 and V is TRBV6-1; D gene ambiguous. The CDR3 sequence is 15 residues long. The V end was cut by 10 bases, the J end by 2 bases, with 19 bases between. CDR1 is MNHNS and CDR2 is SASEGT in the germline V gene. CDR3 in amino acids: CATYSRTVYTDTQYF. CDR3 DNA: TGTGCCACATACTCCAGGACCGTTTACACAGATACGCAGTATTTT.

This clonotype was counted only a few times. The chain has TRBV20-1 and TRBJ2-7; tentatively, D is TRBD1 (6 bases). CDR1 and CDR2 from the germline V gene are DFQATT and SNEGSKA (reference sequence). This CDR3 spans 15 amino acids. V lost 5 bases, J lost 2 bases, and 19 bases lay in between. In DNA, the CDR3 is TGCAGTGCTTCTCCAACGACAGGCAGTACCTACGAGCAGTACTTC. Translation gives CSASPTTGSTYEQYF.

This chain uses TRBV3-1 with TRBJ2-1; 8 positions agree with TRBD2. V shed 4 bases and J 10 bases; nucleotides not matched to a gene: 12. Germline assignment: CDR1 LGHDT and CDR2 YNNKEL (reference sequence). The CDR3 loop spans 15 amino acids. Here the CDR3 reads CASSPSGTRAREQFF. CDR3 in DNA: TGTGCCAGCAGCCCCTCCGGGACTAGGGCTCGCGAGCAGTTCTTC.

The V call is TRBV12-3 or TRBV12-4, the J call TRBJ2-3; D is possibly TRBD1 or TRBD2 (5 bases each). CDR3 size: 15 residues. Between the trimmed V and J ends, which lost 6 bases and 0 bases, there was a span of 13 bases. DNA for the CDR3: TGTGCCAGCAGCCCCGGGACGGAGAGCACAGATACGCAGTATTTT. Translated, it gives CASSPGTESTDTQYF.

Written as DNA, the CDR3 is TGTGCCAGCAGCCAAGACGCGTCTGGGGCCAACGTCCTGACTTTC. Its translation is CASSQDASGANVLTF. The V gene is TRBV3-1, the J gene TRBJ2-6; D ambiguous. Germline V gives CDR1 LGHDT, CDR2 YNNKEL (reference sequence). Deletions cut 0 bases from V and 1 base from J, with 4 bases between. This CDR3 comprises 15 residues.

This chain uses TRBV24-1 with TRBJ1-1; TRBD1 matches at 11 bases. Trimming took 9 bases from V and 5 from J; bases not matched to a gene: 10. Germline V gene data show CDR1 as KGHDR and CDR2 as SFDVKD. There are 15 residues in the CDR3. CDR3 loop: CATGASGQGGTEAFF. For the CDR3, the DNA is TGTGCCACCGGAGCTTCGGGACAGGGGGGGACTGAAGCTTTCTTT.

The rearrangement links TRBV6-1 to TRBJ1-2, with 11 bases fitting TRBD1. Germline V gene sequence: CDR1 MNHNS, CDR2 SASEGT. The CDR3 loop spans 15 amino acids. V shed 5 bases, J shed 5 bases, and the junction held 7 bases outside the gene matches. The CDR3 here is CASSKGTGGPYGYTF. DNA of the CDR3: TGTGCCAGCAGTAAAGGGACAGGGGGGCCTTATGGCTACACCTTC.

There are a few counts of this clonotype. The CDR3 here is CATSDLPYNEQFF. In DNA form, the CDR3 reads TGTGCCACCAGTGATTTGCCGTACAATGAGCAGTTCTTC. The chain recombines TRBV24-1 with TRBJ2-1; D not certain. The germline V gene encodes CDR1 KGHDR and CDR2 SFDVKD. V was pared by 0 bases and J by 4 bases, with 3 bases between. There are 13 residues in the CDR3.

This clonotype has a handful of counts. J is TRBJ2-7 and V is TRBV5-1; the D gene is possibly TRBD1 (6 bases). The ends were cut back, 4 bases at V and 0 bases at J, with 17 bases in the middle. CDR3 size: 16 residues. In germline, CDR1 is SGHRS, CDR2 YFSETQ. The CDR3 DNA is TGCGCCAGCAGCCAAGGGGTTACAGGGAGCTCCTACGAGCAGTACTTC. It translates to CASSQGVTGSSYEQYF.

The CDR3 loop reads CAISPSNTEAFF. In DNA, the CDR3 is TGTGCCATCAGTCCGAGTAACACTGAAGCTTTCTTT. V and J are TRBV10-3 and TRBJ1-1; unclear D gene. V lost 5 bases, J lost 2 bases, and 6 bases lay in between. CDR3 length: 12 amino acids. Germline-derived CDR1 and CDR2 are ENHRY and SYGVKD.

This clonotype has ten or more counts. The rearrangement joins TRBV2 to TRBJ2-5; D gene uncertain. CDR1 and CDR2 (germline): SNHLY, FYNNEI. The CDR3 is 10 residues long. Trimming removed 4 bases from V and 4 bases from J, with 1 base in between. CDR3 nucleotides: TGTGCCAGCAGTGTAGAGACCCAGTACTTC. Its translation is CASSVETQYF. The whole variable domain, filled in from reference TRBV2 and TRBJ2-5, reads EPEVTQTPSHQVTQMGQEVILRCVPISNHLYFYWYRQILGQKVEFLVSFYNNEISEKSEIFDDQFSVERPDGSNFTLKIRSTKLEDSAMYFCASSVETQYFGPGTRLLVL.

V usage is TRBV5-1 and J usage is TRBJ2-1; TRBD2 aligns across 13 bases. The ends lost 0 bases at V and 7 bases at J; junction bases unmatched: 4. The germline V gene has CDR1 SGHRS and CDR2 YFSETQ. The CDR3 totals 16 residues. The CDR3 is CASSLALAGGPNEQFF. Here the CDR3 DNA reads TGCGCCAGCAGCTTGGCACTAGCGGGAGGGCCAAATGAGCAGTTCTTC.

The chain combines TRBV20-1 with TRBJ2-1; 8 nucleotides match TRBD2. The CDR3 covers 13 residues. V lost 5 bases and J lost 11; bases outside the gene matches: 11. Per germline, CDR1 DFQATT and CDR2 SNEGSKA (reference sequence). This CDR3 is CSADNGGLVQQFF. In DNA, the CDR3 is TGCAGTGCTGACAACGGGGGACTAGTGCAGCAGTTCTTC.

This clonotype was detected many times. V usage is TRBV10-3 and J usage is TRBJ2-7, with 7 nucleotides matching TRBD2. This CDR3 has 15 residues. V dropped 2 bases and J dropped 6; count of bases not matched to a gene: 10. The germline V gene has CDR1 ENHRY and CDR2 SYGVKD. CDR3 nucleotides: TGTGCCATCAGTGAGGGCGGGAGAAGTCTTAGCGAGCAGTACTTC. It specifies CAISEGGRSLSEQYF.

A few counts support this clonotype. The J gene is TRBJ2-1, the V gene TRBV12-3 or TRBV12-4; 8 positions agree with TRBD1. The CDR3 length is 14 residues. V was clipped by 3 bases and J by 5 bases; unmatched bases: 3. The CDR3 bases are TGTGCCAGCAGTTTGGGGACAGGACACAATGAGCAGTTCTTC. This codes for CASSLGTGHNEQFF.

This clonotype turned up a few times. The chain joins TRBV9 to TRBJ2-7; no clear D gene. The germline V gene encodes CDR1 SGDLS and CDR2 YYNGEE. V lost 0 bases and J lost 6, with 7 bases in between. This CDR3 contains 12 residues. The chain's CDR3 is CASSVEGGEQYF. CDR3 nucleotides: TGTGCCAGCAGCGTAGAGGGTGGCGAGCAGTACTTC. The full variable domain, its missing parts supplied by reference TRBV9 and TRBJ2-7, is DSGVTQTPKHLITATGQRVTLRCSPRSGDLSVYWYQQSLDQGLQFLIQYYNGEERAKGNILERFSAQQFPDLHSELNLSSLELGDSALYFCASSVEGGEQYFGPGTRLTVT.

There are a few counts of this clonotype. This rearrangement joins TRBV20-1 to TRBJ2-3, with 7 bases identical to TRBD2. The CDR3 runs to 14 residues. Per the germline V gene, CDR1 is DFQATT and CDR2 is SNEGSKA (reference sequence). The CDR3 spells CSSRSGDRTDTQYF. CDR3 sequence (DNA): TGCAGCTCGAGGAGCGGGGACCGCACAGATACGCAGTATTTT.

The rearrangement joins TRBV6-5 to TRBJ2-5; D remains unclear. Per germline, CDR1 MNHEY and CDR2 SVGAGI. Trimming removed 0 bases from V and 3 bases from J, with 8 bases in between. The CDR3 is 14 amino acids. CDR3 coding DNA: TGTGCCAGCAGTTACTCCCCCAGAGAAGAGACCCAGTACTTC. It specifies CASSYSPREETQYF.

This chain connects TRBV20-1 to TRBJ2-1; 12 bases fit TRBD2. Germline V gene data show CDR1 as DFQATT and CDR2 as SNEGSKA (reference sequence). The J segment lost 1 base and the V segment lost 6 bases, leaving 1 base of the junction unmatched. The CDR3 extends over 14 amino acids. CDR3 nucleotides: TGCAGTGCCGGACTAGCGGGGTCCTACAATGAGCAGTTCTTC. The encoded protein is CSAGLAGSYNEQFF.

DNA of the CDR3: TGTGCCAGCAGAGGACAGGGGGACGAGCAGTACTTC. It specifies CASRGQGDEQYF. The chain carries TRBV5-6 and TRBJ2-7, with 10 nucleotides matching TRBD1. The germline gives CDR1 SGHDT, CDR2 YYEEEE. The trim removed 5 bases at V and 5 bases at J, leaving 1 base unmatched. The CDR3 is made up of 12 amino acids.

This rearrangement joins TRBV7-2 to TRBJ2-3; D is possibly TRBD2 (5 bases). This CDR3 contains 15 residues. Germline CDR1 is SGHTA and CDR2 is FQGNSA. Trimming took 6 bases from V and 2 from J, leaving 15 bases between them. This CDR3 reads CASSRLDGVTDTQYF. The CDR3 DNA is TGTGCCAGCAGTCGCCTGGACGGGGTCACAGATACGCAGTATTTT.

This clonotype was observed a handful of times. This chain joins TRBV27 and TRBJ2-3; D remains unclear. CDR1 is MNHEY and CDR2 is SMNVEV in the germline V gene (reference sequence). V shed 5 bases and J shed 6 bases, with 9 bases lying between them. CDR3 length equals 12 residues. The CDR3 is CASSGRLDTQYF. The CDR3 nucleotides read TGTGCCAGCAGTGGTCGTTTGGATACGCAGTATTTT.

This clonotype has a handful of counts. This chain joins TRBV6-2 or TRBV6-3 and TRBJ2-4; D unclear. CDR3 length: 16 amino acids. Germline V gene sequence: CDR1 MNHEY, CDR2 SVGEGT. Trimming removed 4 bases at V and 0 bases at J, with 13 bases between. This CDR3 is CASSSNPNLAKNIQYF. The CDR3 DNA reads TGTGCCAGCAGTTCGAATCCCAACCTAGCCAAAAACATTCAGTACTTC.

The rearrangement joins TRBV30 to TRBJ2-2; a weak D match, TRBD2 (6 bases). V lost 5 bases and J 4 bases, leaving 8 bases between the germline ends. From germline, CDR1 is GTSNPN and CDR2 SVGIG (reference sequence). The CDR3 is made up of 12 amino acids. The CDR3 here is CAWGAGTGELFF. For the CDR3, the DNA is TGTGCCTGGGGAGCGGGCACCGGGGAGCTGTTTTTT.

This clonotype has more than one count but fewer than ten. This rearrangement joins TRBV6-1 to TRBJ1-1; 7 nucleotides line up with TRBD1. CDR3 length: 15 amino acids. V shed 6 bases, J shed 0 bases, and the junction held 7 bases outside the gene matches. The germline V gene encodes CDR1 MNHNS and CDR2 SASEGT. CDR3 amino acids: CASSKTGHMNTEAFF. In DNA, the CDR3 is TGTGCCAGCAGCAAGACAGGGCACATGAACACTGAAGCTTTCTTT.